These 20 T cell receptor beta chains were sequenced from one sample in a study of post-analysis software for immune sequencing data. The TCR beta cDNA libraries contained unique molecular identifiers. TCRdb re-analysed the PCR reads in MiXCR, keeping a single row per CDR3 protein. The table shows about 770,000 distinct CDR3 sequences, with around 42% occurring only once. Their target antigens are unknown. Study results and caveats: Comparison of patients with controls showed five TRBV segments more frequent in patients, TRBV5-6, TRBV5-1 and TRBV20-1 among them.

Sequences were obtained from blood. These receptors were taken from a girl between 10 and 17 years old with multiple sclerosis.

The CDR3 here is CSVYGTYEQYF. The CDR3 nucleotides read TGCAGCGTCTATGGGACCTACGAGCAGTACTTC. The rearrangement links TRBV29-1 to TRBJ2-4; D gene ambiguous. The DNA end is a closer match to TRBJ2-7, so the J assignment may be wrong. Germline V CDR1 and CDR2: SQVTM, ANQGSEA. The CDR3 runs to 11 residues.

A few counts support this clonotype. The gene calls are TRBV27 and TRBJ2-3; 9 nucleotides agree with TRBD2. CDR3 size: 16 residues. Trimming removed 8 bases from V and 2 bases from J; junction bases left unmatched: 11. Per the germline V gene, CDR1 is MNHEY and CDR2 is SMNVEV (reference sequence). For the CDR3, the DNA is TGTGCCAGCGCCCAAGCTAGCGGGACTCCCACAGATACGCAGTATTTT. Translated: CASAQASGTPTDTQYF.

CDR3 nucleotide sequence: TGTGCCAGCAGCTTCAGACGGGAGCGGCCAGATACGCAGTATTTT. Translating gives CASSFRRERPDTQYF. The chain carries TRBV5-6 and TRBJ2-3, with a tentative D call TRBD2 (6 bases). V lost 2 bases and J lost 4, with 14 bases in between. The CDR3 length is 15 residues. Germline CDR1 and CDR2: SGHDT and YYEEEE.

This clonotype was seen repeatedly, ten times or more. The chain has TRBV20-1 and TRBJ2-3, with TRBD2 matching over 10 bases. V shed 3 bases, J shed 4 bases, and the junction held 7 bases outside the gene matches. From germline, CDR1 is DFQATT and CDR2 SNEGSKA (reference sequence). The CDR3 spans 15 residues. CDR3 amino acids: CSASPLAGVADTQYF. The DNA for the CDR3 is TGCAGTGCTAGTCCGCTAGCGGGAGTTGCAGATACGCAGTATTTT.

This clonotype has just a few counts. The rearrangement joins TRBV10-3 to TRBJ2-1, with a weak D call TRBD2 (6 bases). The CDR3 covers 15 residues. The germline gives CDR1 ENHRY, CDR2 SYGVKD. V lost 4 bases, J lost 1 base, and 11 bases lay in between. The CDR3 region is CAISAPGLSYNEQFF. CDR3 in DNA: TGTGCCATCAGTGCCCCGGGACTGTCCTACAATGAGCAGTTCTTC.

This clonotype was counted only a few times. Here the CDR3 DNA reads TGTGCCAGCAGTTCCTTTAGGGCCCTAGCCAAAAACATTCAGTACTTC. It codes for CASSSFRALAKNIQYF. The chain combines TRBV28 with TRBJ2-4, with unresolved D. Deletions cut 4 bases from V and 0 bases from J, with 13 bases between. The germline gives CDR1 MDHEN, CDR2 SYDVKM. The CDR3 sequence is 16 residues long.

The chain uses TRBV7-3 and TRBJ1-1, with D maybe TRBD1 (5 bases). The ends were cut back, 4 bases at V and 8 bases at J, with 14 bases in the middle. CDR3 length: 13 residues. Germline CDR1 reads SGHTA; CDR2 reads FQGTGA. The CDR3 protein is CASSSVTGKEAFF. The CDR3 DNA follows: TGTGCCAGCAGCTCCGTTACAGGAAAAGAAGCTTTCTTT.

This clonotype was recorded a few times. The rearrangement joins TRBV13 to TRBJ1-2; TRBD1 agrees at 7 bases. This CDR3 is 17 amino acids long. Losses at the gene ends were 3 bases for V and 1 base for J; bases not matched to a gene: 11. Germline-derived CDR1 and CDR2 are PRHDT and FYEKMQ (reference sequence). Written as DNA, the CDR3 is TGTGCCAGCAGCTTCTTTTCCGGGACAGATATTAACTATGGCTACACCTTC. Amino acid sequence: CASSFFSGTDINYGYTF. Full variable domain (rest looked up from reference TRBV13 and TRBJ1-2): AAGVIQSPRHLIKEKRETATLKCYPIPRHDTVYWYQQGPGQDPQFLISFYEKMQSDKGSIPDRFSAQQFSDYHSELNMSSLELGDSALYFCASSFFSGTDINYGYTFGSGTRLTVV.

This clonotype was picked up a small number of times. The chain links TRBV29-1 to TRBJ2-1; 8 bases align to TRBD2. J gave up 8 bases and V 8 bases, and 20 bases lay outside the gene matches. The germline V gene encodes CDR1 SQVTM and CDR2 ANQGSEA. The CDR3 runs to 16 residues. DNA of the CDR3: TGCAGCTCTATGGGTCGCTCGGGCGGGAGGTGGGATGAGCAGTTCTTC. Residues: CSSMGRSGGRWDEQFF.

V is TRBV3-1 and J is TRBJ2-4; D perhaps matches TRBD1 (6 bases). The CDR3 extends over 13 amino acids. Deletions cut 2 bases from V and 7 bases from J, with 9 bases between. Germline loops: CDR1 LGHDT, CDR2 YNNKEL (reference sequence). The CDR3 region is CASSQQGHNIQYF. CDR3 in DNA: TGTGCCAGCAGCCAACAGGGGCACAACATTCAGTACTTC.

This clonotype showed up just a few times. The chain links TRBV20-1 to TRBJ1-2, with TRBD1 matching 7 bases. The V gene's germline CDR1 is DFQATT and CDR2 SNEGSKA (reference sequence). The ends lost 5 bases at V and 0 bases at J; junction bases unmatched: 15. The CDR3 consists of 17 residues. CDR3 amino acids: CSAQPILRGTPNYGYTF. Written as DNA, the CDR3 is TGCAGTGCTCAGCCGATACTCAGGGGGACTCCTAACTATGGCTACACCTTC.

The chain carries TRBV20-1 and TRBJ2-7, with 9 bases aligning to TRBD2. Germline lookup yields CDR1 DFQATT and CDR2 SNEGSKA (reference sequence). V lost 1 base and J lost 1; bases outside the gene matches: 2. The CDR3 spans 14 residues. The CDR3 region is CSARVAGASYEQYF. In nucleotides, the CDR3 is TGCAGTGCTAGAGTAGCGGGAGCATCCTACGAGCAGTACTTC.

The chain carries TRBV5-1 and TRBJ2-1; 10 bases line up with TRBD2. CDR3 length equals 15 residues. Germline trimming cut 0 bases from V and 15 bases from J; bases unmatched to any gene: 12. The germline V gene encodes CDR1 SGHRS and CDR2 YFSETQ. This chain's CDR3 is CASSLAGLAGAVSFF. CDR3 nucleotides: TGCGCCAGCAGCTTGGCCGGGCTAGCGGGAGCGGTGTCGTTCTTC.

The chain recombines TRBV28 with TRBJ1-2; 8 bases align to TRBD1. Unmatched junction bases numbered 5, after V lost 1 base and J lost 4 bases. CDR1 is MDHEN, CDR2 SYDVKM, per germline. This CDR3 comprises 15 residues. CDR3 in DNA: TGTGCCAGCAGTTTATCCAGGGGGCTCGGCTATGGCTACACCTTC. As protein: CASSLSRGLGYGYTF.

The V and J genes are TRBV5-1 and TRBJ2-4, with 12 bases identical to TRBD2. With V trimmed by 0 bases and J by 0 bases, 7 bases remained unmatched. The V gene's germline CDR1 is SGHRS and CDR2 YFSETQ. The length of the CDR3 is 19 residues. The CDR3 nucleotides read TGCGCCAGCAGCTTGGGGACTAGCGGGACCGAACTAGCCAAAAACATTCAGTACTTC. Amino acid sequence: CASSLGTSGTELAKNIQYF.

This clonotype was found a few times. CDR3 in DNA: TGCAGTGCCGTGGCGGCTAGCGCTTCCTACGAGCAGTACTTC. Its translation: CSAVAASASYEQYF. The V gene is TRBV20-1, the J gene TRBJ2-4, with D perhaps TRBD2 (6 bases). The J call may be mistaken, given a closer DNA end match to TRBJ2-7. The length of the CDR3 is 14 residues. Germline-derived CDR1 and CDR2 are DFQATT and SNEGSKA (reference sequence).

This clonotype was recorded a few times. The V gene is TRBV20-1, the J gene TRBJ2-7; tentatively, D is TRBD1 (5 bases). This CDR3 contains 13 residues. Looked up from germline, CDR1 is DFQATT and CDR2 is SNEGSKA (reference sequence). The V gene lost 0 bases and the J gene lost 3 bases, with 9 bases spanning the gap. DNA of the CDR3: TGCAGTGCTAGAGATGGGGCCGTCTACGAGCAGTACTTC. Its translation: CSARDGAVYEQYF.

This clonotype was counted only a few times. The CDR3 spells CASSLAPTGSSGANVLTF. CDR3 DNA sequence: TGTGCCAGCAGCTTAGCGCCGACAGGGTCATCGGGGGCCAACGTCCTGACTTTC. V gene TRBV7-2 combines with J gene TRBJ2-6, with 7 bases matching TRBD1. Unmatched junction bases numbered 9, after V lost 0 bases and J lost 4 bases. Per the germline V gene, CDR1 is SGHTA and CDR2 is FQGNSA. This CDR3 spans 18 amino acids. Supplemented by reference TRBV7-2 and TRBJ2-6, the full variable domain reads GAGVSQSPSNKVTEKGKDVELRCDPISGHTALYWYRQSLGQGLEFLIYFQGNSAPDKSGLPSDRFSAERTGGSVSTLTIQRTQQEDSAVYLCASSLAPTGSSGANVLTFGAGSRLTVL.

This chain's CDR3 is CASSLGLNPDTQYF. CDR3 in DNA: TGTGCCAGCAGCTTGGGCCTTAACCCAGATACGCAGTATTTT. The chain links TRBV7-2 to TRBJ2-3; D gene unclear. From germline, CDR1 is SGHTA and CDR2 FQGNSA. The CDR3 consists of 14 residues. V was pared by 3 bases and J by 4 bases, with 11 bases between.

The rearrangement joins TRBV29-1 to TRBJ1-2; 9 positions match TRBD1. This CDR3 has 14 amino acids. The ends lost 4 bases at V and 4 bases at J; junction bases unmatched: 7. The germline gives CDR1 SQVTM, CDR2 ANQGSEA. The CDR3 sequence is CSVGGTGLAYGYTF. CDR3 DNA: TGCAGCGTTGGGGGGACAGGGTTGGCCTATGGCTACACCTTC.